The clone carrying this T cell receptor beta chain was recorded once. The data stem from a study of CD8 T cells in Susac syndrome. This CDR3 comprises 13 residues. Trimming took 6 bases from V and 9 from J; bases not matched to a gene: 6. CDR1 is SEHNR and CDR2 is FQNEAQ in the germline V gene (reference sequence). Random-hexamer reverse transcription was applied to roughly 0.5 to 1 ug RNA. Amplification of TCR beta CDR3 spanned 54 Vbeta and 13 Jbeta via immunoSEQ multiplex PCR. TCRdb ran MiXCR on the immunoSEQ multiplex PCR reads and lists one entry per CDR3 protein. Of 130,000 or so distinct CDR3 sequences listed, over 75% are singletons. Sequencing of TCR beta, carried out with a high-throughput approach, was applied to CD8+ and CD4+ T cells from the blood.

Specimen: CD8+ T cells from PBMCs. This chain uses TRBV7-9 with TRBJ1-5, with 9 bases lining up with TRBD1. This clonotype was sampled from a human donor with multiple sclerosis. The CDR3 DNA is TGTGCCAGCAGTCGACAGGGGGAGTCGCCCCAGCATTTT. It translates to CASSRQGESPQHF.